This T cell receptor (beta chain) appears in the sequencing data of a study of blood T cell repertoires in COVID-19. Study-wide context: Samples taken during acute and convalescent COVID-19 were collected in the United States, Italy and Spain. Nucleic acid was either cDNA or gDNA, and it came from T cells, B-cell-depleted T cells, or PBMCs.

V gave up 7 bases and J gave up 0 bases, with 12 bases separating them. The CDR3 spans 14 residues. CDR1 and CDR2 (germline): SNHLY, FYNNEI. Per the authors' pipeline: Amplification of reference gene primers provided the estimated nucleated cell counts. Libraries were prepared by immunoSEQ multiplex PCR; TCRdb keeps only in-frame clonotypes and omits some of them. V, J and clone size derive from that table, while D and trimming were established from the DNA sequence. The sample includes tens of thousands of clones, 75% to 90% of them seen just once. The receptor was derived from a man in his sixties with acute or convalescent COVID-19. Sequencing was carried out using peripheral blood. V and J are TRBV2 and TRBJ1-1; the D gene is possibly TRBD1 (6 bases). The CDR3 sequence is CASNYRALNTEAFF. The CDR3 region has the DNA TGTGCCAGCAACTACAGGGCGTTGAACACTGAAGCTTTCTTT.